These 8 T cell receptor beta chains share one sample of origin, sequenced in a study of PD-L1 blockade in urothelial cancer (dated by TCRdb to 2016 to 2017). Libraries were constructed by the immunoSEQ multiplex PCR assay. TCRdb carries this immuneACCESS record with in-frame sequences only. Its versions omit some clonotypes, under half of them owing to an unresolved V gene in the studies checked, with the rest unexplained. Counted in this sample were fewer than 85,000 clones; 84% of them appeared once. The ten largest clones add up to roughly 9% of the sample. This specimen's time point label, per the study, means: pretreatment peripheral blood. Sequencing used PBMCs, obtained around atezolizumab (anti-PD-L1) treatment. These receptors came from a woman between 65 and 79 years old with urothelial cancer.

The sample holds a few counts of this clone. V is TRBV7-9 and J is TRBJ2-3; 7 bases map to TRBD1. V trimming: 2 bases; J trimming: 3 bases; junction bases outside the gene matches: 14. Germline V gene sequence: CDR1 SEHNR, CDR2 FQNEAQ (reference sequence). The CDR3 runs to 18 residues. The CDR3 loop is CASSLTFRQGWGTDTQYF. As DNA, the CDR3 is TGTGCCAGCAGCTTAACCTTTCGACAGGGATGGGGTACAGATACGCAGTATTTT.

The chain employs TRBV5-1 and TRBJ2-7; 11 bases line up with TRBD1. The CDR3 is 14 residues long. Trimming at V came to 7 bases and at J to 1 base, leaving 4 bases not matched to a gene. Germline V gives CDR1 SGHRS, CDR2 YFSETQ. The CDR3, as DNA: TGCGCCAGCCGGGGGGACAGGGGGTCCTACGAGCAGTACTTC. It yields the protein CASRGDRGSYEQYF.

The chain recombines TRBV28 with TRBJ2-6; D remains ambiguous. The CDR3 has 13 amino acids. The V gene lost 6 bases and the J gene lost 0 bases, with 3 bases spanning the gap. Germline V gene data show CDR1 as MDHEN and CDR2 as SYDVKM. CDR3 DNA: TGTGCCAGCAGCCTCTCTGGGGCCAACGTCCTGACTTTC. As protein: CASSLSGANVLTF.

V gene TRBV6-5 combines with J gene TRBJ1-1, with D tentatively TRBD1 (5 bases). CDR3 length equals 14 residues. Trimming cost V 6 bases and J 1 base, with 12 bases left between them. Per germline, CDR1 MNHEY and CDR2 SVGAGI. CDR3 bases: TGTGCCAGCAGGACCGGGACTGCGAACACTGAAGCTTTCTTT. Its protein product is CASRTGTANTEAFF.

The rearrangement joins TRBV6-5 to TRBJ1-5; TRBD1 matches 9 bases. The CDR3 spans 16 residues. Germline CDR1 reads MNHEY; CDR2 reads SVGAGI. Trimming took 0 bases from V and 7 from J; bases not matched to a gene: 7. CDR3 sequence: CASSYSGQGKRQPQHF. In DNA, the CDR3 is TGTGCCAGCAGTTACTCGGGACAGGGAAAGAGGCAGCCCCAGCATTTT.

This clone was seen only once. The rearrangement links TRBV11-3 to TRBJ2-2, with 10 bases aligning to TRBD2. Germline lookup yields CDR1 SGHNT and CDR2 YENEEA. This CDR3 is built from 16 residues. Trimming removed 5 bases from V and 2 bases from J; junction bases left unmatched: 5. CDR3 nucleotides: TGTGCCAGCAGCATCGGGACTAGCGTTAACACCGGGGAGCTGTTTTTT. It codes for CASSIGTSVNTGELFF.

V usage is TRBV28 and J usage is TRBJ2-7, with 10 bases fitting TRBD2. Unmatched junction bases numbered 5, after V lost 4 bases and J lost 5 bases. There are 14 residues in the CDR3. Germline lookup yields CDR1 MDHEN and CDR2 SYDVKM. CDR3 sequence (DNA): TGTGCCAGCAGTTCTAGCGGGAGAACCCACGAGCAGTACTTC. As protein: CASSSSGRTHEQYF.

This chain links TRBV7-2 with TRBJ2-7; the match to TRBD2 covers 14 bases. Germline V lookup: CDR1 SGHTA, CDR2 FQGNSA. Germline trimming cut 5 bases from V and 8 bases from J; bases unmatched to any gene: 8. CDR3 size: 15 residues. DNA of the CDR3: TGTGCCAGCAGCATCGGACTAGCGGGGGGAGGGCAGCAGTACTTC. This gives the protein CASSIGLAGGGQQYF.